A selection of T cell receptor beta chains follows, all from one sample in a study of shared T cell receptors in the human thymus. Assay used: immunoSEQ multiplex PCR; TCRdb lists only in-frame clones, some missing. Seen here are approximately 580,000 clones, around three quarters observed once, and the top ten hold roughly 0.013%. The sample also formed part of further work on human thymus T cells.

The sequenced sample was thymocytes. These receptors came from a boy in the first two years of life with a congenital heart defect. Each CDR3 is given with its conserved first and last residue. D genes are given only for firm matches. Not all rows give a size; the values are once, few, many and, for expanded clones, a class.

j_call | d_call | v_call | clone_size | cdr3_nt | cdr3_aa
TRBJ2-1 | TRBD2 | TRBV11-3 | few | TGTGCCAGCAGCCGCAGGACTAGCGGGAGGGACACCGCCTTCAATGAGCAGTTCTTC | CASSRRTSGRDTAFNEQFF
TRBJ2-1 | . | TRBV7-2 | . | TGTGCCAGCAGGCCAGTTCCGCGGAGCTACAATGAGCAGTTCTTC | CASRPVPRSYNEQFF
TRBJ2-7 | TRBD1 | TRBV7-2 | . | TGTGCCAGCAGCCAAGTCACAGGGGCTTCCTACGAGCAGTACTTC | CASSQVTGASYEQYF
TRBJ2-1 | TRBD1 | TRBV9 | . | TGTGTCAGCAGCGTAGAGAGCCGGGACAGGGTCCATGAGCAGTTCTTC | CVSSVESRDRVHEQFF
TRBJ2-3 | TRBD2 | TRBV11-3 | . | TGTGCCAGCAGCTTCGGCGGGAGTCTAACAGATACGCAGTATTTT | CASSFGGSLTDTQYF
TRBJ1-1 | . | TRBV18 | . | TGTGCCAGCTCACACAGGACAGCGCCACTGAACACTGAAGCTTTCTTT | CASSHRTAPLNTEAFF
TRBJ2-7 | TRBD2 | TRBV19 | . | TGTGCCAGTAGTACTAGCGGGAGCGAGCAGTACTTC | CASSTSGSEQYF
TRBJ2-5 | TRBD2 | TRBV7-9 | . | TGTGCCAGCTCCGCCCCACTAGCGGGGTTTGATGTGACCCAGTACTTC | CASSAPLAGFDVTQYF
TRBJ1-4 | TRBD1 | TRBV25-1 | . | TGTGCCAGCAGTGAAAGGGACAGGGAGGCCCTTTGGGAAAAACTGTTTTTT | CASSERDREALWEKLFF
TRBJ1-1 | . | TRBV7-9 | . | TGTGCGACCGCTACAGGGCAGGGAGAGTGGACTGAAGCTTTCTTT | CATATGQGEWTEAFF
TRBJ2-5 | TRBD2 | TRBV19 | . | TGTGCCAGTAGTATAGTACTAGCGGGAGGGAAGGGAGAGACCCAGTACTTC | CASSIVLAGGKGETQYF
TRBJ1-5 | . | TRBV27 | once | TGTGCCAGCAGTTTGGTGGCAGGAGGCCAGCCCCAGCATTTT | CASSLVAGGQPQHF
TRBJ2-7 | . | TRBV11-3 | . | TGTGCCAGCAGCTCCCCGGAGTCCGAGCAGTACTTC | CASSSPESEQYF
TRBJ2-1 | . | TRBV6-5 | . | TGTGCCAGCAGTTACTCGCGGACTAACAATGAGCAGTTCTTC | CASSYSRTNNEQFF
TRBJ2-7 | . | TRBV5-4 | once | TGTGCCAGCAGCTACAGGAGCGACGAGCAGTACTTC | CASSYRSDEQYF
TRBJ1-1 | . | TRBV11-3 | once | TGTGCCAGCAGCTGCGTCAGGTGCTGGCCCACTGAAGCTTTCTTT | CASSCVRCWPTEAFF
TRBJ2-1 | TRBD2 | TRBV5-1 | few | TGCGCCAGCAGCTTTGGCTCGCGGGAGAAGGGATACAATGAGCAGTTCTTC | CASSFGSREKGYNEQFF
TRBJ1-2 | TRBD1 | TRBV11-3 | . | TGTGCCAGCAGCTTCCGCGGACAGGCCTATGGCTACACCTTC | CASSFRGQAYGYTF
TRBJ1-2 | TRBD1 | TRBV28 | . | TGTGCCAGCAGTTATTGGCAGTACCCGGGACAGGGGGCCTTTGGCTACACCTTC | CASSYWQYPGQGAFGYTF
TRBJ2-7 | TRBD2 | TRBV28 | . | TGTGCCAGCAGTCCCGGACTAGCGGGAGCCCCCTACGAGCAGTACTTC | CASSPGLAGAPYEQYF
TRBJ2-5 | TRBD2 | TRBV5-1 | . | TGCGCCAGCACTTACAGGACTAGCGGGTTGCGCCCCAGGGAGACCCAGTACTTC | CASTYRTSGLRPRETQYF
TRBJ2-5 | TRBD1 | TRBV12-5 | . | TGTGCTAGTGGTTTGGTCCAGGGGGCTCGGACCCAGTACTTC | CASGLVQGARTQYF
TRBJ2-7 | . | TRBV5-1 | . | TGCGCCAGCAGCAAGGACTGGTACGAGCAGTACTTC | CASSKDWYEQYF
TRBJ2-1 | TRBD2 | TRBV29-1 | . | TGCAGCGTTGTTTTTCGGACTAGCGTTATCAACCCCCACAATGAGCAGTTCTTC | CSVVFRTSVINPHNEQFF
TRBJ2-3 | TRBD1 | TRBV27 | few | TGTGCCAGCAGTCCACAGGGGATGTCAGATACGCAGTATTTT | CASSPQGMSDTQYF
TRBJ2-7 | TRBD2 | TRBV14 | . | TGTGCCAGCAGCCAAGATCGGGGACTAGCGGGACAGCAGTACTTC | CASSQDRGLAGQQYF
TRBJ2-1 | TRBD2 | TRBV4-1 | once | TGCGCCAGCAGCCCGGGCGGGAGCTCCTACAATGAGCAGTTCTTC | CASSPGGSSYNEQFF